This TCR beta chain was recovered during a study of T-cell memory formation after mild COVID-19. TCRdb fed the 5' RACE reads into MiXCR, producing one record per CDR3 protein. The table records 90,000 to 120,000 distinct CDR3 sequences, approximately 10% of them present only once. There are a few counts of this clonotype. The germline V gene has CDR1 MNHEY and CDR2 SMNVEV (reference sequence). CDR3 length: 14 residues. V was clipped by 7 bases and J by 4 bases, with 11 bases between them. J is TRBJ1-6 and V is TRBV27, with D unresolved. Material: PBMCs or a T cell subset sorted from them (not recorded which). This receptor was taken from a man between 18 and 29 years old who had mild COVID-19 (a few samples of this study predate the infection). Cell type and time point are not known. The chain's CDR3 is CASTPHPYNSPLHF. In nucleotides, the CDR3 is TGTGCCAGCACCCCCCACCCTTATAATTCACCCCTCCACTTT.